This TCR beta chain is drawn from a study of blood T cell repertoires in COVID-19. In the study overall: From the United States, Italy and Spain came samples of acute and convalescent COVID-19.

Germline CDR1 and CDR2: MGHRA and YSYEKL. The V end was cut by 2 bases, the J end by 5 bases, with 19 bases between. The CDR3 contains 16 residues. Per the original data handling: Amplification with reference gene primers provided the estimates of nucleated cell counts. The table came from immunoSEQ multiplex PCR; TCRdb's copy has only in-frame clones and leaves some out. Clone size and V and J calls were adopted from that table, with D and trimming inferred from the DNA. The data hold about 130,000 clones, with around 87% observed a single time. This receptor was obtained from a woman aged 60-70 years with acute or convalescent COVID-19. V usage is TRBV4-1 and J usage is TRBJ2-7; tentative D call: TRBD1 (6 bases). The sample comprised peripheral blood. Here the CDR3 DNA reads TGCGCCAGCAGCCAATCGACCGCGAACAGGGCCCACGAGCAGTACTTC. Translating gives CASSQSTANRAHEQYF.